The clone carrying this T cell receptor (beta chain) was observed a few times. Relative to the germline gene, one junction end is altered; a read error may explain this. Germline V gene data show CDR1 as SEHNR and CDR2 as FQNEAQ (reference sequence). CDR3 size: 15 residues. The data were obtained in a study of cytomegalovirus exposure and HLA in healthy donors. Across the study: The Caucasian-associated ancestry cluster contained roughly four fifths of the approximately 410 genotyped donors.

The study ran its PCR with 60 Vbeta and 13 Jbeta primers. Repertoires were generated with immunoSEQ multiplex PCR, while TCRdb's copy carries only in-frame clones and drops some. The sample lists over 80,000 clones, about 81% occurring once. The genes are TRBV7-9 and TRBJ2-1; a weak D match, TRBD1 (5 bases). This receptor was identified in a middle-aged man in good health and CMV-seropositive. The material sequenced was PBMCs. CDR3: CSSSLGGASYNEQFF. CDR3 DNA: TGTTCCAGCAGCTTAGGTGGGGCCTCTTACAATGAGCAGTTCTTC.